This T cell receptor beta chain was profiled in a study of regulatory T cells in long-lasting Graves disease. Relying on iRepertoire HTBI primers and Arm-PCR of CDR3 regions, the team built TCR beta libraries. Each CDR3 protein is one row after TCRdb ran MiXCR on the multiplex PCR reads. The sample records 350,000 to 500,000 distinct CDR3 sequences, 21% being singletons. The sample's time point: persistent/refractory GD, antithyroid drugs over 5 years with positive TRAb. Extracted PBMC RNA gave rise to the TCR library. The V end was cut by 0 bases, the J end by 14 bases, with 11 bases between. Germline loops: CDR1 SQVTM, CDR2 ANQGSEA. This CDR3 has 12 amino acids.

The chain recombines TRBV29-1 with TRBJ1-6; D uncertain. The receptor was derived from a female donor with Graves disease. This specimen was peripheral blood mononuclear cells (PBMCs), taken when the disease was refractory, from a patient treated with antithyroid drugs. In nucleotides, the CDR3 is TGCAGCGTTGAAGATCGTCCCGGGACCCTCCACTTT. Amino acids: CSVEDRPGTLHF.